Listed below are T cell receptor beta chains from one sample, sequenced in a study of T cells in Graves' hyperthyroidism and ophthalmopathy. TCRdb reprocessed the multiplex PCR reads via MiXCR and lists one record per CDR3 protein. The table lists 30,000 to 35,000 distinct CDR3 sequences, around 52% of them singletons. The sample taken for sequencing was blood. All receptors derive from a woman between 40 and 50 years old with Graves' ophthalmopathy. Each CDR3 is given with its conserved first and last residue.

V,J,CDR3
TRBV12-3/TRBV12-4,TRBJ1-2,CASSLHGGNYGYTF
TRBV7-2,TRBJ2-5,CASSTVGRGGRETQYF
TRBV5-5,TRBJ2-6,CASSLVANVLTF
TRBV7-2,TRBJ2-1,CASSLNWDNEQFF
TRBV18,TRBJ2-7,CASSPEGRGEEQYF
TRBV12-3/TRBV12-4,TRBJ2-7,CASSLTGGSKHEQYF
TRBV9,TRBJ2-5,CASSVQGLAGGETQYF
TRBV12-3/TRBV12-4,TRBJ2-3,CASLAGGNTQYF
TRBV2,TRBJ2-3,CASGTSGGADTQYF
TRBV10-3,TRBJ2-5,CAISDRETQYF
TRBV20-1,TRBJ1-5,CSAFNRGDQPQHF
TRBV5-1,TRBJ2-3,CASSLSGLATDTQYF
TRBV29-1,TRBJ1-2,CSIRGANYGYTF
TRBV19,TRBJ2-7,CASDGGAEQYF
TRBV25-1,TRBJ1-2,CASSERTGLNYGYTF
TRBV28,TRBJ1-2,CASSSRTGGMGFYGYTF
TRBV5-1,TRBJ2-7,CASSPRLAGGNSYEQYF
TRBV12-3/TRBV12-4,TRBJ2-7,CASTRQGTKEQYF
TRBV15,TRBJ2-7,CATSSTSGLPLEQYF
TRBV2,TRBJ2-5,CASSENGPVEGPQYF
TRBV15,TRBJ1-6,CATSRGAREQPLHF
TRBV5-6,TRBJ2-1,CASSLGQGAYNEQFF
TRBV19,TRBJ1-5,CASSISQGNQPQHF
TRBV19,TRBJ2-7,CASSISSGDYEQYF
TRBV27,TRBJ1-6,CASKEYNSPLHF
TRBV7-9,TRBJ2-3,CASSPLQGGVRGRTDTQYF
TRBV4-1,TRBJ2-3,CASSQLRGKANTDTQYF
TRBV9,TRBJ2-3,CASSGGTYTDTQYF
TRBV9,TRBJ2-1,CASSAPGLGDEQFF
TRBV7-9,TRBJ2-1,CASSLVLAGAGDNEQFF
TRBV7-3,TRBJ2-2,CASSQGGELFF
TRBV19,TRBJ2-7,CASSFRVRHTYEQYF
TRBV5-1,TRBJ2-2,CASSLRQGNTGELFF
TRBV20-1,TRBJ2-3,CSAVRVGYNEQYF
TRBV9,TRBJ2-2,CASSVGRVGGELFF
TRBV20-1,TRBJ2-7,CSAREAAGIRIYEQYF
TRBV6-1,TRBJ1-2,CANSERGDSGYTF
TRBV29-1,TRBJ2-3,CSASSLRGGHTDTQYF
TRBV2,TRBJ2-7,CASSPGLAGGYEQYF
TRBV6-5,TRBJ1-1,CASSPPTGEACF
TRBV7-2,TRBJ2-2,CASSEGDPNTGELFF
TRBV20-1,TRBJ1-1,CSARGPDRGGTEAFF
TRBV7-9,TRBJ1-1,CASSLPQRGDTEASF